This entry describes one T cell receptor (beta chain). As yet, its antigen is unknown. RNA, once extracted, was reverse transcribed into cDNA for use as the sequencing template. Sequenced by immunoSEQ multiplex PCR; TCRdb stores in-frame clones only, minus some. The profile shows hundreds of thousands of clones, 50% to 60% of them singletons. Researchers gathered lesional scalp punch biopsies and peripheral blood from patients with alopecia areata. The germline CDR1 and CDR2 sequences are SNHLY and FYNNEI. The CDR3 extends over 14 amino acids. V lost 1 base and J 8 bases, leaving 14 bases between the germline ends. The sample originates from a study of CD8+ T cells in alopecia areata. Notes on the study in general: Clarity of TCR sharing across patients fell short of that in mice, possibly HLA-related.

The chain couples TRBV2 to TRBJ1-2; the D gene is possibly TRBD1 (5 bases). The sample consisted of CD4+ T cells sorted from blood, taken at week 0. This receptor was obtained from a human donor with alopecia areata. For the CDR3, the DNA is TGTGCCAGCAGTGAAGTCACAGAGGGGTCCGGCTACACCTTC. Translating gives CASSEVTEGSGYTF.